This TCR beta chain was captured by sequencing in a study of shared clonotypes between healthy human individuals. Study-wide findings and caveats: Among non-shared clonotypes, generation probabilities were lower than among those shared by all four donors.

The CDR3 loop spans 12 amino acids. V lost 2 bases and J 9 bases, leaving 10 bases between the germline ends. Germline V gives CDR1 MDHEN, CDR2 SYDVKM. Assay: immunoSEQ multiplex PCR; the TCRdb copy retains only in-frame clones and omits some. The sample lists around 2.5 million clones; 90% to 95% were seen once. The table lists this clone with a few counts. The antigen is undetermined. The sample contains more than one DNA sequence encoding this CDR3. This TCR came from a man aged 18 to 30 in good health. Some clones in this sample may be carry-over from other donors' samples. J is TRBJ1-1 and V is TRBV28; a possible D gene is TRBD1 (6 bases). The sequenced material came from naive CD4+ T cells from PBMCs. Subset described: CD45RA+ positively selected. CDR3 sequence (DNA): TGTGCCAGCAGTTTAGGCACAGGGAAAGCTTTCTTT. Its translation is CASSLGTGKAFF.